This TCR beta chain was observed in a study of blood T cell repertoires in COVID-19. Study context: The study drew acute and convalescent COVID-19 samples from the United States, Italy and Spain.

The table came from immunoSEQ multiplex PCR; TCRdb's copy has only in-frame clones and leaves some out. The sample lists some 150,000 clones, roughly 80% seen once, with around 4.8% in the top ten. The CDR3 is 15 residues long. Germline V gene sequence: CDR1 SNHLY, CDR2 FYNNEI. V gave up 2 bases and J gave up 3 bases; unmatched junction bases: 6. The receptor comes from a human donor in a cohort sampled during active COVID-19. What was sequenced was peripheral blood. This chain links TRBV2 with TRBJ1-2; 7 positions match TRBD1. CDR3 nucleotides: TGTGCCAGCAGTGAATGGGACAGAGGAGACTATGGCTACACCTTC. Translation: CASSEWDRGDYGYTF.